The 14 T cell receptor beta chains listed next were all sequenced from one sample in a study of T cells in Graves' hyperthyroidism and ophthalmopathy. RNA transcripts were the template for amplifying TCR beta CDR3 regions. The HTBI set primed first-round TCR CDR3 RT-PCR. TCRdb used MiXCR to reprocess the multiplex PCR reads, holding one entry per CDR3 protein. The data hold more than 550,000 distinct CDR3 sequences, with 45% observed a single time. Sample: peripheral blood or thyroid tissue (not recorded which). These receptors were collected from an adult man with Graves' disease, either hyperthyroidism or ophthalmopathy (not recorded which).

The DNA of the CDR3 is TGTGCCAGCAGTTTGGTCCCGACGAACACTGAAGCTTTCTTT. This encodes CASSLVPTNTEAFF. This chain connects TRBV12-3 or TRBV12-4 to TRBJ1-1, with D hard to call. V was shortened by 3 bases and J by 1 base, with 9 bases between the two germline ends. The CDR3 consists of 14 residues.

The CDR3 protein is CASSFFSGTGFEQYF. The DNA of the CDR3 is TGTGCCAGCAGCTTTTTTTCCGGGACAGGGTTCGAGCAGTACTTC. The chain carries TRBV7-2 and TRBJ2-7, with 9 bases lining up with TRBD1. This CDR3 has 15 residues. Germline CDR1 reads SGHTA; CDR2 reads FQGNSA. The J segment lost 6 bases and the V segment lost 3 bases, leaving 9 bases of the junction unmatched.

The chain joins TRBV7-9 to TRBJ1-6; 10 bases are a match to TRBD1. Germline V gene sequence: CDR1 SEHNR, CDR2 FQNEAQ (reference sequence). There are 13 residues in the CDR3. V lost 10 bases and J lost 8; bases outside the gene matches: 5. The CDR3 sequence: CATLGQGDSPLHF. DNA of the CDR3: TGTGCCACCCTTGGACAGGGGGATTCACCCCTCCACTTT.

The table lists this clonotype with a few counts. This chain links TRBV20-1 with TRBJ1-3; D gene ambiguous. The V gene's germline CDR1 is DFQATT and CDR2 SNEGSKA (reference sequence). The CDR3 covers 13 residues. Trimming shortened V by 4 bases and J by 2 bases, and 9 bases separated the two germline ends. CDR3 region: CSAIYSAGNTIYF. In nucleotides, the CDR3 is TGCAGTGCTATTTACAGCGCTGGAAACACCATATATTTT.

This clonotype came up once. The chain combines TRBV25-1 with TRBJ1-6; no clear D gene. Deletions cut 7 bases from V and 1 base from J, with 5 bases between. Germline CDR1 and CDR2: MGHDK and SYGVNS. This CDR3 is 13 amino acids long. The CDR3 DNA is TGTGCCAGCACCCTTTCCTATAATTCACCCCTCCACTTT. This gives the protein CASTLSYNSPLHF. The variable domain in full, completed from reference TRBV25-1 and TRBJ1-6, reads EADIYQTPRYLVIGTGKKITLECSQTMGHDKMYWYQQDPGMELHLIHYSYGVNSTEKGDLSSESTVSRIRTEHFPLTLESARPSHTSQYLCASTLSYNSPLHFGNGTRLTVT.

About this clonotype: A much larger clone differs by one base, so this may be a read error. CDR3 coding DNA: TGCAGTGCCAGGGAGGGCGCAGCTAATGAAAAACTGTTTTTT. Residues: CSAREGAANEKLFF. The V and J genes are TRBV20-1 and TRBJ1-4, with D perhaps matching TRBD1 (5 bases). The germline V gene has CDR1 DFQATT and CDR2 SNEGSKA (reference sequence). The V gene lost 6 bases and the J gene lost 3 bases, with 14 bases spanning the gap. CDR3 length: 14 amino acids.

This clonotype was seen more than once but under ten times. The CDR3, as DNA: TGTGCCAGCAGTCACGGGACTAGCGCCGGGGAGCTGTTTTTT. Its protein product is CASSHGTSAGELFF. The rearrangement links TRBV7-9 to TRBJ2-2; 10 bases fit TRBD2. The CDR3 extends over 14 amino acids. Germline CDR1 is SEHNR and CDR2 is FQNEAQ (reference sequence). The V and J ends lost 6 bases and 6 bases, in that order; junction bases with no gene match: 4.

This clonotype was observed a handful of times. J is TRBJ1-5 and V is TRBV5-1; TRBD1 agrees at 7 bases. Unmatched junction bases numbered 6, after V lost 3 bases and J lost 3 bases. Germline CDR1 and CDR2: SGHRS and YFSETQ. This CDR3 contains 15 residues. The CDR3 protein is CASSWGTANNQPQHF. Here the CDR3 DNA reads TGCGCCAGCAGCTGGGGGACAGCGAACAATCAGCCCCAGCATTTT. Together with reference TRBV5-1 and TRBJ1-5, the CDR3 gives the full variable domain: KAGVTQTPRYLIKTRGQQVTLSCSPISGHRSVSWYQQTPGQGLQFLFEYFSETQRNKGNFPGRFSGRQFSNSRSEMNVSTLELGDSALYLCASSWGTANNQPQHFGDGTRLSIL.

Only a few counts were recorded for this clonotype. The chain recombines TRBV29-1 with TRBJ2-3; TRBD2 aligns across 12 bases. With 4 bases clipped from V and 5 bases from J, the junction kept 4 bases outside the gene matches. Germline loops: CDR1 SQVTM, CDR2 ANQGSEA. The CDR3 runs to 14 residues. The DNA for the CDR3 is TGCAGCGTTGGGACTAGCGGGATGGGAGATACGCAGTATTTT. This translates into CSVGTSGMGDTQYF.

This clonotype was detected many times. J is TRBJ1-5 and V is TRBV2, with 7 bases fitting TRBD1. The CDR3 sequence is 14 residues long. Per germline, CDR1 SNHLY and CDR2 FYNNEI. V lost 3 bases, J lost 5 bases, and 4 bases stayed unmatched. The CDR3 coding sequence is TGTGCCAGCAGTGATAGGACAGGCTATCAGCCCCAGCATTTT. As protein: CASSDRTGYQPQHF.

The V gene is TRBV14, the J gene TRBJ2-7, with 8 nucleotides matching TRBD2. The CDR3 length is 15 residues. J lost 3 bases, V lost 5 bases, and 9 bases had no gene match. Germline CDR1 and CDR2: SGHDN and FVKESK. This CDR3 reads CASSKGSSGFYEQYF. The CDR3 nucleotides read TGTGCCAGCAGCAAGGGATCTAGCGGGTTCTACGAGCAGTACTTC.

This chain connects TRBV10-3 to TRBJ2-7; 10 nucleotides agree with TRBD1. CDR1 ENHRY and CDR2 SYGVKD come from the germline V gene. This CDR3 contains 14 residues. V lost 10 bases, J lost 6 bases, and 12 bases stayed unmatched. Written as DNA, the CDR3 is TGTGCCAGCAGGACAGGGGGGCAGATGGTCGAGCAGTACTTC. As protein: CASRTGGQMVEQYF.

This rearrangement joins TRBV7-3 to TRBJ1-2, with 8 bases lining up with TRBD1. The CDR3 consists of 16 residues. With V trimmed by 5 bases and J by 7 bases, 15 bases remained unmatched. Germline V gene sequence: CDR1 SGHTA, CDR2 FQGTGA. CDR3 sequence (DNA): TGTGCCAGCAGCCGAAGGGACGCAGGGGGCGGTCTTGGCTACACCTTC. Translated: CASSRRDAGGGLGYTF.

Details on this clonotype: A read error may produce the germline difference seen at one junction end. The chain uses TRBV10-2 and TRBJ2-5; D unresolved. This CDR3 contains 15 residues. The germline V gene encodes CDR1 WSHSY and CDR2 SAAADI. CDR3 DNA sequence: TGTGCCAGCAGCCAAGAGAACCGGGACCAAGAGACCCAGTACTTC. As protein: CASSQENRDQETQYF.